The source of this T cell receptor beta chain is a study of blood T cell repertoires in COVID-19. As for the study in general: There were acute and convalescent COVID-19 samples, and they came from the United States, Italy and Spain. T cells, B-cell-depleted T cells, or PBMCs provided the cDNA or gDNA that served as material.

Original methodology: Reference gene primer amplification gave estimated nucleated cell counts. Here immunoSEQ multiplex PCR was the method, and the copy in TCRdb shows in-frame clones only, minus some. V, J and clone size are those of that table, while D and trimming were read from the DNA. Of tens of thousands of clones in the sample, approximately 81% were seen once. V was clipped by 2 bases and J by 2 bases; unmatched bases: 4. CDR3 length: 15 amino acids. Looked up from germline, CDR1 is ENHRY and CDR2 is SYGVKD. Material: peripheral blood. The chain combines TRBV10-3 with TRBJ2-7, with 9 bases aligning to TRBD2. The receptor comes from an elderly man with acute or convalescent COVID-19. CDR3 DNA sequence: TGTGCCATCAGTGAGAGGACTAGCGTTGCCTACGAGCAGTACTTC. As protein: CAISERTSVAYEQYF.